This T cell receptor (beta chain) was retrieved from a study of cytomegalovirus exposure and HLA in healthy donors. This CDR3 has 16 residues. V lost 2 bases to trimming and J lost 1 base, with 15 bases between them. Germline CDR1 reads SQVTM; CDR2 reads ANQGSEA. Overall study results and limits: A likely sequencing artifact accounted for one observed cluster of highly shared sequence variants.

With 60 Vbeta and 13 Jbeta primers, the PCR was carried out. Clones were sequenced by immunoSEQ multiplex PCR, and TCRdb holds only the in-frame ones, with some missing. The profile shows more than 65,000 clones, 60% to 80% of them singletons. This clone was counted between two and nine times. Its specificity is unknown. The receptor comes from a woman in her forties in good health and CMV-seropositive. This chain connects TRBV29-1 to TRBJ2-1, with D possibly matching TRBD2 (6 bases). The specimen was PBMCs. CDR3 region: CSVERGAGLSYNEQFF. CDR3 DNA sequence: TGCAGCGTTGAAAGGGGCGCGGGGTTGTCCTACAATGAGCAGTTCTTC.